Below, 2 T cell receptor beta chains from the same sample are listed, as sequenced in a study of cytomegalovirus exposure and HLA in healthy donors. The PCR had 60 Vbeta and 13 Jbeta primers. The data were produced by immunoSEQ multiplex PCR, yet TCRdb's version contains in-frame clones alone and is incomplete. The sample records under 200,000 clones, 68% being singletons. Sample: PBMCs. These receptors all stem from a young woman in good health and CMV-seropositive.

The CDR3 region has the DNA TGCAGCGTTGAGGAAAAGGGGTCTGTTATGGACATTCAGTACTTC. Protein product: CSVEEKGSVMDIQYF. The rearrangement uses TRBV29-1 and TRBJ2-4; D may be TRBD1 (5 bases). CDR3 length equals 15 residues. Deletions cut 3 bases from V and 8 bases from J, with 20 bases between. The germline V gene encodes CDR1 SQVTM and CDR2 ANQGSEA.

This clone was counted a few times. The chain combines TRBV29-1 with TRBJ1-1, with a tentative D call TRBD1 (5 bases). Trimming pared 6 bases from V and 4 bases from J, leaving 15 bases between. Germline V lookup: CDR1 SQVTM, CDR2 ANQGSEA. The CDR3 consists of 13 residues. The DNA for the CDR3 is TGCAGCGTCTCTGGCTTCGGGGGCACTGAAGCTTTCTTT. Protein product: CSVSGFGGTEAFF.